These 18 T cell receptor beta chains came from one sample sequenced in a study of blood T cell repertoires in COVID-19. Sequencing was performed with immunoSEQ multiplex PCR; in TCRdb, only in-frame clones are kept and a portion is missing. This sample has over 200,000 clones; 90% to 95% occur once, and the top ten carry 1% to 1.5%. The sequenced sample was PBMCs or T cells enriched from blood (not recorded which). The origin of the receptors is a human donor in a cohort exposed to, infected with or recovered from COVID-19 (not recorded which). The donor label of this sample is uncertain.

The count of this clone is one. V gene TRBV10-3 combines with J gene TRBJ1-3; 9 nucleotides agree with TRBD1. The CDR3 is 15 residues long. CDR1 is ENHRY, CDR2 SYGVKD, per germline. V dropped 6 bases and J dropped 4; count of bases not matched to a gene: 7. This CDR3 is CAISQGQGTGNTIYF. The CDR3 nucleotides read TGTGCCATCAGCCAAGGACAGGGGACGGGAAACACCATATATTTT.

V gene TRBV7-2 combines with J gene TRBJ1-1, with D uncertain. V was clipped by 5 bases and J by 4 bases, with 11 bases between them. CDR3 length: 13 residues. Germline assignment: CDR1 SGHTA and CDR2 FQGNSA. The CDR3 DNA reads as TGTGCCAGCAGCCAAAGGGAGGGCACTGAAGCTTTCTTT. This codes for CASSQREGTEAFF.

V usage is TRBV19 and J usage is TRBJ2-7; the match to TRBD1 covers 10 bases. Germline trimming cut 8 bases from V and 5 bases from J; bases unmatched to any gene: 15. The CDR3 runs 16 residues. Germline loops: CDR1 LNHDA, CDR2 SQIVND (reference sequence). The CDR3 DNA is TGTGCCAGTTCCTCGGTAGTAGGGACAGGGGACCACGAGCAGTACTTC. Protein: CASSSVVGTGDHEQYF.

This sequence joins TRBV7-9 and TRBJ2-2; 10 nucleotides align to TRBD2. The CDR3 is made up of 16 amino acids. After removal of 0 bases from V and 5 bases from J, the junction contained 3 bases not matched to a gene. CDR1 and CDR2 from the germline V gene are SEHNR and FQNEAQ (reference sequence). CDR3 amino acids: CASSLALAGETGELFF. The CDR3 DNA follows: TGTGCCAGCAGCTTAGCGCTAGCGGGGGAAACCGGGGAGCTGTTTTTT.

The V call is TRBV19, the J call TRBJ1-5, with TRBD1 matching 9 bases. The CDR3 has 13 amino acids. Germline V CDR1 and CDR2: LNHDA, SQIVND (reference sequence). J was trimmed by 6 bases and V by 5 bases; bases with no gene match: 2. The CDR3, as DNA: TGTGCCAGTAGTTCGGACAGGGGTCAGCCCCAGCATTTT. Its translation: CASSSDRGQPQHF.

CDR3 region: CASRVRQESNEQYF. CDR3 nucleotides: TGTGCCAGCAGGGTGAGACAGGAATCGAACGAGCAGTACTTC. V is TRBV27 and J is TRBJ2-7, with D tentatively TRBD1 (6 bases). CDR1 and CDR2 (germline): MNHEY, SMNVEV (reference sequence). The V and J ends lost 6 bases and 5 bases respectively, with 17 bases between them. The CDR3 covers 14 residues.

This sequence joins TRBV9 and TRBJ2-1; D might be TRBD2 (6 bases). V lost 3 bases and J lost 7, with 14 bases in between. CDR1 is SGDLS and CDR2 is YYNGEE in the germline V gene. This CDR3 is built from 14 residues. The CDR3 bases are TGTGCCAGCAGCGATGCGGGGTTGGGGAATGAGCAGTTCTTC. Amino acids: CASSDAGLGNEQFF.

The DNA for the CDR3 is TGTGCCAGCAGTGCCCCCGGGGGTTCTGGAAACACCATATATTTT. Amino acids: CASSAPGGSGNTIYF. The rearrangement joins TRBV25-1 to TRBJ1-3; D is perhaps TRBD1 (5 bases). Germline values: CDR1 MGHDK, CDR2 SYGVNS. This CDR3 is 15 amino acids long. The V gene lost 4 bases and the J gene lost 1 base, with 11 bases spanning the gap.

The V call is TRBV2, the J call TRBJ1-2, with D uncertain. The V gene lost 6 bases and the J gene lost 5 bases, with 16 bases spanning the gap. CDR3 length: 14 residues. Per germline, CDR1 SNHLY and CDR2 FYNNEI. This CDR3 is CASSRARDGYGYTF. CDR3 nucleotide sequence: TGTGCCAGCAGCCGGGCCCGGGATGGGTATGGCTACACCTTC.

The DNA of the CDR3 is TGTGCCAGTAGTATAGAGGCTATGGGGACAGGGGTACGCCAGCCCCAGCATTTT. Encoded protein: CASSIEAMGTGVRQPQHF. This chain connects TRBV19 to TRBJ1-5; TRBD1 agrees at 10 bases. With V trimmed by 0 bases and J by 7 bases, 12 bases remained unmatched. Germline V gives CDR1 LNHDA, CDR2 SQIVND (reference sequence). The CDR3 has 18 residues.

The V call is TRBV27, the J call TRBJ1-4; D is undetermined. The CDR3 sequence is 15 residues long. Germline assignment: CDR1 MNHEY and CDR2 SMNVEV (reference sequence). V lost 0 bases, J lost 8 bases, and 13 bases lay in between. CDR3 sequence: CASSLSIRVREKLFF. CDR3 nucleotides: TGTGCCAGCAGTTTATCAATCCGTGTGCGCGAAAAACTGTTTTTT.

The CDR3 sequence: CAWRVRGDTEAFF. The DNA of the CDR3 is TGTGCCTGGAGGGTCCGGGGGGACACTGAAGCTTTCTTT. The chain uses TRBV30 and TRBJ1-1, with D possibly being TRBD1 (5 bases). V gave up 3 bases and J gave up 3 bases, with 11 bases separating them. The V gene's germline CDR1 is GTSNPN and CDR2 SVGIG (reference sequence). This CDR3 spans 13 amino acids.

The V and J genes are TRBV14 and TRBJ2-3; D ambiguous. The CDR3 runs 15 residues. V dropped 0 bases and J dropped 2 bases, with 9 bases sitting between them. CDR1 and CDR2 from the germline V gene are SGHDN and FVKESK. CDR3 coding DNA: TGTGCCAGCAGCCAAGAGGCACAGTTCACAGATACGCAGTATTTT. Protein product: CASSQEAQFTDTQYF.

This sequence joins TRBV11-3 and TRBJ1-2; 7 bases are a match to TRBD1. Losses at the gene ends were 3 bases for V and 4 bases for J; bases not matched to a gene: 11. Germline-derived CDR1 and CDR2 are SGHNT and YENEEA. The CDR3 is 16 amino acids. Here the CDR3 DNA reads TGTGCCAGCAGCTTGGAACAGGGGTTAATCGGCTATGGCTACACCTTC. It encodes CASSLEQGLIGYGYTF.

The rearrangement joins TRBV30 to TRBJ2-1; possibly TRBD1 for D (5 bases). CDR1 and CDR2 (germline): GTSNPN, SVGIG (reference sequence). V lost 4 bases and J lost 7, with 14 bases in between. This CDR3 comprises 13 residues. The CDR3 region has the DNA TGTGCCTGGAACCCCTCAGCAGGGAATGAGCAGTTCTTC. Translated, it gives CAWNPSAGNEQFF.

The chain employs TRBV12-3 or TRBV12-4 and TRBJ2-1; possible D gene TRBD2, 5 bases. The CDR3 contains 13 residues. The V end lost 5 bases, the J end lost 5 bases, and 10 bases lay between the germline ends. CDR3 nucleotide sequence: TGTGCCAGCAGTCGGACTGCCCACAATGAGCAGTTCTTC. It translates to CASSRTAHNEQFF.

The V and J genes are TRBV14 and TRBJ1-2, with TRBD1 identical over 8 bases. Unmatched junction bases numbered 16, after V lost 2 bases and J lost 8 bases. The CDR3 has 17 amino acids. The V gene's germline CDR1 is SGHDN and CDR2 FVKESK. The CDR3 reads CASSQFNSAQGAQGYTF. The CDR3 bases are TGTGCCAGCAGCCAATTTAATTCGGCCCAGGGGGCTCAGGGCTACACCTTC.

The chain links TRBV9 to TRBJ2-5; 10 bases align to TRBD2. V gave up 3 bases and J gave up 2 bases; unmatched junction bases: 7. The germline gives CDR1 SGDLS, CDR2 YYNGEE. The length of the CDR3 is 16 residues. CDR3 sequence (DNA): TGTGCCAGCAGCGCGATAGCGGGGGGCTGGCAAGAGACCCAGTACTTC. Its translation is CASSAIAGGWQETQYF.